These 32 T cell receptor beta chains share one sample of origin, sequenced in a study of blood T cell repertoires in COVID-19. TCRdb keeps only in-frame clones here, not all; method: immunoSEQ multiplex PCR. The sample lists just over 250,000 clones; 87% were seen once. Specimen: peripheral blood. The receptors were sampled from a woman in her fifties or sixties with acute or convalescent COVID-19.

The genes are TRBV18 and TRBJ1-2; D is ambiguous. V lost 3 bases to trimming and J lost 2 bases, with 10 bases between them. This CDR3 comprises 14 residues. Germline CDR1 and CDR2: KGHSH and LQKENI. CDR3: CASSPGQVNYGYTF. The CDR3 DNA sequence: TGTGCCAGCTCACCTGGGCAGGTCAACTATGGCTACACCTTC.

The gene calls are TRBV2 and TRBJ2-3, with a possible D match to TRBD1 (5 bases). The V gene's germline CDR1 is SNHLY and CDR2 FYNNEI. This CDR3 has 16 amino acids. Trimming shortened V by 7 bases and J by 1 base, and 18 bases separated the two germline ends. The CDR3 sequence is CASIATETSGTDTQYF. Written as DNA, the CDR3 is TGTGCCAGCATCGCGACAGAGACCTCTGGCACAGATACGCAGTATTTT.

The CDR3 protein is CSVGDSGANVLTF. The CDR3, as DNA: TGCAGCGTCGGGGACTCTGGGGCCAACGTCCTGACTTTC. The chain is built from TRBV29-1 and TRBJ2-6; D is perhaps TRBD2 (5 bases). CDR1 is SQVTM, CDR2 ANQGSEA, per germline. Trimming stripped 6 bases from V and 0 bases from J, with 6 bases between. The CDR3 has 13 residues.

The genes are TRBV5-1 and TRBJ1-6; D perhaps matches TRBD1 (6 bases). Germline V lookup: CDR1 SGHRS, CDR2 YFSETQ. Deletions cut 3 bases from V and 10 bases from J, with 14 bases between. The length of the CDR3 is 14 residues. Here the CDR3 DNA reads TGCGCCAGCAGCTCGACAGGCGCTGGGTCACCCCTCCACTTT. It codes for CASSSTGAGSPLHF. Together with reference TRBV5-1 and TRBJ1-6, the CDR3 gives the full variable domain: KAGVTQTPRYLIKTRGQQVTLSCSPISGHRSVSWYQQTPGQGLQFLFEYFSETQRNKGNFPGRFSGRQFSNSRSEMNVSTLELGDSALYLCASSSTGAGSPLHFGNGTRLTVT.

The chain couples TRBV10-3 to TRBJ2-7; a possible D gene is TRBD1 (6 bases). This CDR3 spans 14 amino acids. CDR1 is ENHRY, CDR2 SYGVKD, per germline. V was pared by 7 bases and J by 1 base, with 14 bases between. The CDR3 DNA reads as TGTGCCATCACCCCCGACAGGTCGTCCTACGAGCAGTACTTC. Translating gives CAITPDRSSYEQYF.

The chain employs TRBV7-2 and TRBJ2-5, with D possibly TRBD2 on 6 matching bases. This CDR3 has 14 residues. The germline CDR1 and CDR2 sequences are SGHTA and FQGNSA. V was shortened by 5 bases and J by 4 bases, with 14 bases between the two germline ends. The CDR3 DNA sequence: TGTGCCAGCAGCCACCGTCGGGGGAGAGAGACCCAGTACTTC. Residues: CASSHRRGRETQYF. Full variable domain (rest looked up from reference TRBV7-2 and TRBJ2-5): GAGVSQSPSNKVTEKGKDVELRCDPISGHTALYWYRQSLGQGLEFLIYFQGNSAPDKSGLPSDRFSAERTGGSVSTLTIQRTQQEDSAVYLCASSHRRGRETQYFGPGTRLLVL.

The V call is TRBV6-6, the J call TRBJ1-1, with 11 positions matching TRBD1. Germline assignment: CDR1 MNHNY and CDR2 SVGAGI (reference sequence). The CDR3 covers 16 residues. Trimming at V came to 5 bases and at J to 1 base, leaving 6 bases not matched to a gene. The CDR3: CASSRTGGAGNTEAFF. The CDR3 DNA sequence: TGTGCCAGCAGTCGGACAGGGGGCGCCGGGAACACTGAAGCTTTCTTT.

This clone was recorded once. V usage is TRBV9 and J usage is TRBJ1-1, with D perhaps TRBD1 (6 bases). Deletions cut 2 bases from V and 1 base from J, with 9 bases between. CDR1 and CDR2 from the germline V gene are SGDLS and YYNGEE. The length of the CDR3 is 14 residues. This CDR3 reads CASSVGHTNTEAFF. In nucleotides, the CDR3 is TGTGCCAGCAGCGTGGGACACACGAACACTGAAGCTTTCTTT.

This chain uses TRBV19 with TRBJ2-7; 15 bases are a match to TRBD2. CDR1 is LNHDA and CDR2 is SQIVND in the germline V gene (reference sequence). This CDR3 spans 14 amino acids. V was clipped by 5 bases and J by 7 bases; unmatched bases: 3. The CDR3 sequence: CASSWGLAGGEQYF. The CDR3 DNA reads as TGTGCCAGTAGTTGGGGACTAGCGGGAGGAGAGCAGTACTTC.

The CDR3 sequence is CASSPTQSGITYNEQFF. Here the CDR3 DNA reads TGTGCCAGCAGCCCTACCCAGAGCGGGATCACGTACAATGAGCAGTTCTTC. The chain combines TRBV3-1 (or the pseudogene TRBV3-2) with TRBJ2-1, with TRBD2 matching over 7 bases. From germline, CDR1 is LGHDT and CDR2 YNNKEL (reference sequence). V lost 4 bases and J lost 4; bases outside the gene matches: 13. The CDR3 contains 17 residues.

J is TRBJ1-2 and V is TRBV2, with TRBD1 matching over 9 bases. Germline V gene sequence: CDR1 SNHLY, CDR2 FYNNEI. CDR3 length: 16 residues. The V and J ends lost 5 bases and 3 bases, in that order; junction bases with no gene match: 10. The CDR3 protein is CASSPGQGRRDYGYTF. In nucleotides, the CDR3 is TGTGCCAGCAGTCCGGGACAGGGTCGCAGAGACTATGGCTACACCTTC.

A single count supports this clone. The chain has TRBV7-2 and TRBJ2-7; 8 nucleotides line up with TRBD2. The V and J ends lost 4 bases and 6 bases, in that order; junction bases with no gene match: 11. Germline loops: CDR1 SGHTA, CDR2 FQGNSA. The CDR3 loop spans 15 amino acids. The CDR3 loop is CASSSHGGLAGEQYF. For the CDR3, the DNA is TGTGCCAGCAGCTCTCATGGAGGACTAGCCGGCGAGCAGTACTTC.

The chain carries TRBV9 and TRBJ1-1; TRBD1 might be the D (6 bases). Germline V gives CDR1 SGDLS, CDR2 YYNGEE. Between the trimmed V and J ends, which lost 3 bases and 2 bases, there was a span of 8 bases. CDR3 length equals 13 residues. In DNA, the CDR3 is TGTGCCAGCAGCGACAGGGATAACACTGAAGCTTTCTTT. Amino acid sequence: CASSDRDNTEAFF.

CDR3 nucleotide sequence: TGTGCCAGCAGCCCCCCGGTTACTAGCGCCCACTACGAGCAGTACTTC. It codes for CASSPPVTSAHYEQYF. The V and J genes are TRBV7-9 and TRBJ2-7; 7 bases fit TRBD2. CDR3 length: 16 amino acids. The ends lost 5 bases at V and 3 bases at J; junction bases unmatched: 13. CDR1 is SEHNR, CDR2 FQNEAQ, per germline (reference sequence).

This clone has just one count. The V call is TRBV28, the J call TRBJ2-1; D call uncertain. CDR1 MDHEN and CDR2 SYDVKM come from the germline V gene. V was pared by 2 bases and J by 2 bases, with 10 bases between. The CDR3 covers 15 residues. The CDR3 nucleotides read TGTGCCAGCAGTTTACGCAGTCCCACCTACAATGAGCAGTTCTTC. It translates to CASSLRSPTYNEQFF. Full variable domain (outside the CDR3, taken from reference TRBV28 and TRBJ2-1): DVKVTQSSRYLVKRTGEKVFLECVQDMDHENMFWYRQDPGLGLRLIYFSYDVKMKEKGDIPEGYSVSREKKERFSLILESASTNQTSMYLCASSLRSPTYNEQFFGPGTRLTVL.

The chain uses TRBV6-5 and TRBJ2-5; a possible D gene is TRBD2 (5 bases). From germline, CDR1 is MNHEY and CDR2 SVGAGI. The CDR3 runs 13 residues. V gave up 6 bases and J gave up 2 bases, with 10 bases separating them. CDR3 amino acids: CASRVSGQETQYF. CDR3 bases: TGTGCCAGCAGGGTCAGCGGACAAGAGACCCAGTACTTC.

The chain uses TRBV7-8 and TRBJ2-4, with 10 positions matching TRBD1. Germline V CDR1 and CDR2: SGHVS, FQNEAQ. After removal of 5 bases from V and 9 bases from J, the junction contained 10 bases not matched to a gene. There are 15 residues in the CDR3. The DNA for the CDR3 is TGTGCCAGCAGCCCTACCGGGACAGGGGTAACCATTCAGTACTTC. This gives the protein CASSPTGTGVTIQYF.

The CDR3 sequence is CSVEDRTGTGELFF. DNA for the CDR3: TGCAGCGTTGAAGACCGGACAGGCACCGGGGAGCTGTTTTTT. This chain uses TRBV29-1 with TRBJ2-2; the match to TRBD1 covers 7 bases. The junction had 2 bases not matched to a gene; V was cut back by 0 bases and J by 4 bases. This CDR3 has 14 residues. Germline values: CDR1 SQVTM, CDR2 ANQGSEA.

V is TRBV10-3 and J is TRBJ1-2, with 7 bases lining up with TRBD1. The J segment lost 5 bases and the V segment lost 7 bases, leaving 10 bases of the junction unmatched. Germline CDR1 reads ENHRY; CDR2 reads SYGVKD. This CDR3 has 14 amino acids. The CDR3 nucleotides are TGTGCCATCACCAATACAGGGGTAGGGTATGGCTACACCTTC. Protein product: CAITNTGVGYGYTF.

The rearrangement joins TRBV7-3 to TRBJ1-4, with D possibly matching TRBD1 (5 bases). Trimming removed 2 bases at V and 7 bases at J, with 8 bases between. The length of the CDR3 is 13 residues. Germline V gene data show CDR1 as SGHTA and CDR2 as FQGTGA. CDR3 sequence reads: CASSLGRGEKLFF. CDR3 bases: TGTGCCAGCAGCTTAGGAAGGGGTGAAAAACTGTTTTTT.

CDR3: CASSFFQGAAEAFF. The CDR3 nucleotides read TGTGCCAGCAGCTTTTTCCAGGGGGCGGCTGAAGCTTTCTTT. The genes are TRBV5-6 and TRBJ1-1, with 8 bases lining up with TRBD1. This CDR3 is built from 14 residues. The V segment lost 2 bases and the J segment 6 bases; nucleotides outside the gene matches: 6. Germline CDR1 is SGHDT and CDR2 is YYEEEE.

This chain connects TRBV28 to TRBJ1-3; D uncertain. Per the germline V gene, CDR1 is MDHEN and CDR2 is SYDVKM. The V end was cut by 2 bases, the J end by 0 bases, with 8 bases between. The CDR3 runs 15 residues. The chain's CDR3 is CASSLRFRSGNTIYF. DNA of the CDR3: TGTGCCAGCAGTTTACGGTTCCGCTCTGGAAACACCATATATTTT.

This clone was observed a handful of times. The chain links TRBV28 to TRBJ2-2; D gene uncertain. Trimming cost V 0 bases and J 4 bases, with 3 bases left between them. This CDR3 has 13 amino acids. Germline loops: CDR1 MDHEN, CDR2 SYDVKM. For the CDR3, the DNA is TGTGCCAGCAGTTTATGGGCCACCGGGGAGCTGTTTTTT. Translating gives CASSLWATGELFF.

The rearrangement uses TRBV4-2 and TRBJ2-7, with 8 bases identical to TRBD1. Germline V lookup: CDR1 LGHNA, CDR2 YNFKEQ. Unmatched junction bases numbered 12, after V lost 2 bases and J lost 3 bases. The CDR3 sequence is 17 residues long. Here the CDR3 reads CASSQTAGTGVNYEQYF. For the CDR3, the DNA is TGTGCCAGCAGCCAAACAGCCGGGACAGGCGTAAACTACGAGCAGTACTTC.

The chain carries TRBV27 and TRBJ2-7; a weak D match, TRBD1 (6 bases). This CDR3 is 14 amino acids long. Germline CDR1 MNHEY, CDR2 SMNVEV (reference sequence). Trimming shortened V by 6 bases and J by 0 bases, and 12 bases separated the two germline ends. Here the CDR3 DNA reads TGTGCCAGCAGACAAAACAGGGACTCCTACGAGCAGTACTTC. Translated: CASRQNRDSYEQYF.

This chain links TRBV3-1 (or the pseudogene TRBV3-2) with TRBJ2-7; D perhaps matches TRBD2 (5 bases). Germline CDR1 and CDR2: LGHDT and YNNKEL (reference sequence). V gave up 5 bases and J gave up 6 bases, with 11 bases separating them. The CDR3 contains 12 residues. The CDR3 region is CASSKVLGEQYF. In DNA form, the CDR3 reads TGTGCCAGCAGCAAAGTACTAGGCGAGCAGTACTTC.

The chain recombines TRBV28 with TRBJ1-1, with TRBD1 matching 9 bases. This CDR3 is built from 16 residues. The V gene end was trimmed by 7 bases and the J gene end by 1 base; junction bases not matched to a gene: 10. Germline CDR1 MDHEN, CDR2 SYDVKM. The CDR3 region is CASTLLPGQGNTEAFF. Written as DNA, the CDR3 is TGTGCCAGCACCTTATTACCGGGACAGGGGAACACTGAAGCTTTCTTT.

The rearrangement links TRBV5-4 to TRBJ2-2, with TRBD2 matching over 7 bases. CDR3 length: 16 amino acids. V shed 4 bases, J shed 2 bases, and the junction held 8 bases outside the gene matches. CDR1 is SGHNT and CDR2 is YYREEE in the germline V gene (reference sequence). For the CDR3, the DNA is TGTGCCAGCAGCCCAACGGCGGGAGACAACACCGGGGAGCTGTTTTTT. Its translation is CASSPTAGDNTGELFF.

The chain recombines TRBV30 with TRBJ1-4; 8 bases agree with TRBD1. Losses at the gene ends were 8 bases for V and 2 bases for J; bases not matched to a gene: 10. Germline loops: CDR1 GTSNPN, CDR2 SVGIG (reference sequence). There are 15 residues in the CDR3. The DNA of the CDR3 is TGTGCCCACGACAGGGGTGGTGGCACTAATGAAAAACTGTTTTTT. Translation gives CAHDRGGGTNEKLFF. Full variable domain (outside the CDR3, taken from reference TRBV30 and TRBJ1-4): SQTIHQWPATLVQPVGSPLSLECTVEGTSNPNLYWYRQAAGRGLQLLFYSVGIGQISSEVPQNLSASRPQDRQFILSSKKLLLSDSGFYLCAHDRGGGTNEKLFFGSGTQLSVL.

The chain links TRBV18 to TRBJ2-7; 7 positions match TRBD1. The CDR3 has 14 amino acids. V lost 5 bases and J lost 4; bases outside the gene matches: 8. In germline, CDR1 is KGHSH, CDR2 LQKENI. In DNA form, the CDR3 reads TGTGCCAGCTCAACGAGAGACAGGGAATACGAGCAGTACTTC. It is translated as CASSTRDREYEQYF.

The rearrangement uses TRBV5-4 and TRBJ2-2; D is undetermined. V gave up 3 bases and J gave up 2 bases, with 8 bases separating them. Germline V gives CDR1 SGHNT, CDR2 YYREEE (reference sequence). CDR3 length equals 14 residues. CDR3 bases: TGTGCCAGCAGCTCAGTTCTTAACACCGGGGAGCTGTTTTTT. Translation gives CASSSVLNTGELFF.

The chain uses TRBV6-5 and TRBJ1-1; D is unclear. CDR1 is MNHEY, CDR2 SVGAGI, per germline. V gave up 2 bases and J gave up 9 bases, with 16 bases separating them. The CDR3 runs 14 residues. The CDR3 sequence is CASSYLQTPSKAFF. The CDR3 coding sequence is TGTGCCAGCAGTTACCTCCAGACTCCTTCTAAAGCTTTCTTT.